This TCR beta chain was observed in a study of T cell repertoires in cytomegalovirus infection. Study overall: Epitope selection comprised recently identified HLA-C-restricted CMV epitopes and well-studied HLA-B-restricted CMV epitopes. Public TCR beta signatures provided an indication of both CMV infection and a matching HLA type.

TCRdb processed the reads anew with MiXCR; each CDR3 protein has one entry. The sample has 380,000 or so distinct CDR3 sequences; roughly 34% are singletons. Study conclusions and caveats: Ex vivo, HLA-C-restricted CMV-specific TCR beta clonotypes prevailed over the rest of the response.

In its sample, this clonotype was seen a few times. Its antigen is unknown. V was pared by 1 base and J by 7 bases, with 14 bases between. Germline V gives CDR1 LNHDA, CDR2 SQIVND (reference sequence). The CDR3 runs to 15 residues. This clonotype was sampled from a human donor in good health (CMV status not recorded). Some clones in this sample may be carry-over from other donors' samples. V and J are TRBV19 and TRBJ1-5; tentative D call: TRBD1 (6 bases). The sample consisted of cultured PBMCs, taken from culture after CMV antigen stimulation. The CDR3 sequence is CASSIVIGGGQPQHF. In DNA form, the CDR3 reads TGTGCCAGTAGTATAGTCATAGGAGGGGGGCAGCCCCAGCATTTT.